This T cell receptor beta chain was captured in a study of cytomegalovirus exposure and HLA in healthy donors. General study results and limits: Reportedly, a later analysis found an Asian-associated ancestry cluster had fewer N-insertions than the approximately 640-donor mean. Certain sequence variants were highly shared and formed a cluster, and this cluster was likely a sequencing artifact. HLA allele associations emerged for around 16,000 TCR beta sequences in a later analysis, at 0.05 false discovery rate.

Germline V gene sequence: CDR1 MNHEY, CDR2 SVGAGI. The CDR3 totals 10 residues. Deletions cut 8 bases from V and 7 bases from J, with 8 bases between. The study ran its PCR with 60 Vbeta and 13 Jbeta primers. Clones were sequenced by immunoSEQ multiplex PCR, and TCRdb holds only the in-frame ones, with some missing. The data contain around 97,000 clones, over 8% of them seen just once; the ten biggest clones take up 5.1%. Notes on this clone: Its target is unknown.

The receptor was isolated from a man aged 45-65 years in good health and CMV-seropositive. Material for sequencing was PBMCs. The chain couples TRBV6-5 to TRBJ1-1; D remains ambiguous. The CDR3 DNA reads TGTGCCAGCGGTAGAAGTGAAGCTTTCTTT. It specifies CASGRSEAFF.